This T cell receptor (beta chain) stems from a study of early T cells in non-severe SARS-CoV-2 infection. Study-level points and caveats: Matching results from VDJdb favored anti-spike CD8 responses, leaving private and CD4 specificities undetected.

This clonotype was counted a few times. Its antigen is as yet unknown. Germline CDR1 and CDR2: MNHNS and SASEGT. Trimming took 1 base from V and 1 from J, leaving 9 bases between them. The CDR3 covers 15 residues. Researchers attached unique molecular identifiers to individual cDNA molecules. TCRdb recomputed calls from the 5' RACE reads with MiXCR, one row per CDR3 protein. The repertoire includes around 60,000 distinct CDR3 sequences, around 11% of them detected once, and just under 3% sits in the top ten. This sequence was found in an adult who was a healthcare worker with PCR-confirmed SARS-CoV-2 infection or an uninfected control (not recorded which). The genes are TRBV6-1 and TRBJ2-3; no clear D gene. The sample in question was whole blood, obtained at baseline. The CDR3: CASSEVGLGTDTQYF. In DNA form, the CDR3 reads TGTGCCAGCAGTGAAGTCGGGTTGGGCACAGATACGCAGTATTTT.